The 13 T cell receptor beta chains below come from one sample, sequenced in a study of blood T cells in healthy people across ages. Combining a sample-barcoded 5' primer with a J-beta primer mix, a second PCR ran for roughly 7 to 11 cycles. MiXCR, applied by TCRdb to the 5' RACE reads, yields one record per CDR3 protein. The table shows about 970,000 distinct CDR3 sequences, with roughly 51% occurring only once. The sample comprised blood. These receptors came from an older woman in good health.

The chain carries TRBV3-1 and TRBJ2-4; possibly TRBD2 for D (6 bases). The V and J ends lost 4 bases and 1 base respectively, with 11 bases between them. This CDR3 region has 15 residues. The germline V gene encodes CDR1 LGHDT and CDR2 YNNKEL (reference sequence). The DNA of the CDR3 is TGTGCCAGCAGCCCGCATGCGGGGGCCAAAAACATTCAGTACTTC. Translated: CASSPHAGAKNIQYF.

V is TRBV18 and J is TRBJ1-4; D is uncertain. Germline V gene lookup returns CDR1 KGHSH and CDR2 LQKENI. Between the trimmed V and J ends, which lost 4 bases and 3 bases, there was a span of 15 bases. The CDR3 covers 16 residues. For the CDR3, the DNA is TGTGCCAGCTCACGCGCCGCGGGCCCTGCTAATGAAAAACTGTTTTTT. It translates to CASSRAAGPANEKLFF. The variable domain in full, completed from reference TRBV18 and TRBJ1-4, reads NAGVMQNPRHLVRRRGQEARLRCSPMKGHSHVYWYRQLPEEGLKFMVYLQKENIIDESGMPKERFSAEFPKEGPSILRIQQVVRGDSAAYFCASSRAAGPANEKLFFGSGTQLSVL.

As concerns this clonotype: At one end the junction does not follow the germline gene, possibly because of a read error. V and J are TRBV5-1 and TRBJ1-1; D unresolved. CDR3 size: 13 residues. CDR1 and CDR2 (germline): SGHRS, YFSETQ. CDR3 region: CASRVDLNTKAFF. CDR3 DNA: TGCGCCAGCAGGGTGGACCTTAACACTAAAGCTTTCTTT.

The sample holds a few counts of this clonotype. At one of its ends the junction is not consistent with the germline gene, which may arise from a read error. This chain links TRBV4-1 with TRBJ2-4; TRBD2 aligns across 8 bases. CDR3 length: 19 residues. Germline V gives CDR1 MGHRA, CDR2 YSYEKL. The CDR3 sequence: CASSRGWAGGQLAKNIQYF. The CDR3 nucleotides read TGCGCCAGCAGCCGAGGCTGGGCGGGAGGCCAACTAGCCAAAAACATTCAGTATTTC.

The chain combines TRBV7-2 with TRBJ2-3; possible D gene TRBD1, 6 bases. V was pared by 5 bases and J by 6 bases, with 15 bases between. In germline, CDR1 is SGHTA, CDR2 FQGNSA. This CDR3 is 14 amino acids long. The CDR3 is CASSAQQGWDTQYF. The DNA for the CDR3 is TGTGCCAGCAGCGCGCAACAGGGATGGGATACGCAGTATTTT.

The V gene is TRBV29-1, the J gene TRBJ2-5, with TRBD2 matching over 14 bases. The germline V gene encodes CDR1 SQVTM and CDR2 ANQGSEA. With V trimmed by 0 bases and J by 5 bases, 8 bases remained unmatched. This CDR3 comprises 17 residues. DNA for the CDR3: TGCAGCGTTGAAGAAAGGGGACTAGCGGGAGTGGGGGAGACCCAGTACTTC. Its protein product is CSVEERGLAGVGETQYF.

In this sample, this clonotype turned up a few times. This sequence joins TRBV12-3 or TRBV12-4 and TRBJ2-5; D gene uncertain. Trimming took 1 base from V and 5 from J, leaving 11 bases between them. The CDR3 length is 14 residues. As DNA, the CDR3 is TGTGCCAGCAGTTTAGGACATGCTCTTGAGACCCAGTACTTC. Protein: CASSLGHALETQYF.

The genes are TRBV20-1 and TRBJ1-6; D unclear. CDR1 and CDR2 (germline): DFQATT, SNEGSKA (reference sequence). V was trimmed by 0 bases and J by 11 bases, leaving 20 bases between them. CDR3 length: 16 amino acids. DNA for the CDR3: TGCAGTGCTAGAGAGAGGAGGACCAACCGAATGGCACCCCTCCACTTT. It encodes CSARERRTNRMAPLHF.

CDR3 sequence (DNA): TGCAGTGCTAGAGATCCGGGACTAGCGGGAGGGCGGCGGTACGAGCAGTACTTC. It yields the protein CSARDPGLAGGRRYEQYF. The rearrangement uses TRBV20-1 and TRBJ2-7; 16 positions agree with TRBD2. CDR3 length: 18 amino acids. The V and J ends lost 0 bases and 4 bases, in that order; junction bases with no gene match: 9. From germline, CDR1 is DFQATT and CDR2 SNEGSKA (reference sequence).

This clonotype showed up just a few times. The CDR3 spells CASVVGDVTDTQYF. The CDR3 DNA reads as TGTGCTAGTGTCGTGGGGGATGTCACAGATACGCAGTATTTT. This chain links TRBV12-5 with TRBJ2-3; D possibly matches TRBD1 or TRBD2 (5 bases each). Germline V CDR1 and CDR2: LGHNT, FRNRAP. V lost 7 bases to trimming and J lost 2 bases, with 13 bases between them. The CDR3 totals 14 residues.

The genes are TRBV24-1 and TRBJ2-3; 7 nucleotides agree with TRBD1. V shed 3 bases and J 3 bases; nucleotides not matched to a gene: 5. This CDR3 is 15 amino acids long. Germline CDR1 KGHDR, CDR2 SFDVKD. CDR3 residues: CATSDITGDTDTQYF. The CDR3 DNA reads TGTGCCACCAGTGATATTACAGGGGATACAGATACGCAGTATTTT.

This chain connects TRBV14 to TRBJ2-3, with 8 bases fitting TRBD2. The CDR3 is 19 amino acids. V was clipped by 6 bases and J by 5 bases; unmatched bases: 22. Per the germline V gene, CDR1 is SGHDN and CDR2 is FVKESK. CDR3 coding DNA: TGTGCCAGCAGTCTTCTGGGCCGAGCGGGAGTTGTCTCAGGAGATACGCAGTATTTT. This gives the protein CASSLLGRAGVVSGDTQYF.

This clonotype was recorded a few times. The V call is TRBV7-9, the J call TRBJ1-2; D is unresolved. The germline gives CDR1 SEHNR, CDR2 FQNEAQ (reference sequence). The CDR3 runs 13 residues. With 5 bases removed from V and 8 bases from J, the gap between germline ends came to 15 bases. CDR3: CASSPENPAGYTF. The CDR3 region has the DNA TGTGCCAGCAGCCCAGAGAATCCGGCGGGCTACACCTTC.